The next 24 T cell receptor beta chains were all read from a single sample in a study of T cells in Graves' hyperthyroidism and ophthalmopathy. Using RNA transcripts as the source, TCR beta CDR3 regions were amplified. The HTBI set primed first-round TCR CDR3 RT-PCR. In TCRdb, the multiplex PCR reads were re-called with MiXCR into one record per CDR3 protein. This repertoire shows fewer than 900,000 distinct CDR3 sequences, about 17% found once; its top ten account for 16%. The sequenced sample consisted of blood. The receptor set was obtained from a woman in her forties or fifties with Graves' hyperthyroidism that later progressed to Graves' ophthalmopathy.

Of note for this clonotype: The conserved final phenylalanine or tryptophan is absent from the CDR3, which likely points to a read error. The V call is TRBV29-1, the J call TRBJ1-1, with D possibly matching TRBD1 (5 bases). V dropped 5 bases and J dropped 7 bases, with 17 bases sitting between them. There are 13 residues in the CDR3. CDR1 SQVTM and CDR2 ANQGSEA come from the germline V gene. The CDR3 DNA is TGCAGCGTTCCGACGGACGGGGGGATTGAAGCTTTCCTT. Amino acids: CSVPTDGGIEAFL.

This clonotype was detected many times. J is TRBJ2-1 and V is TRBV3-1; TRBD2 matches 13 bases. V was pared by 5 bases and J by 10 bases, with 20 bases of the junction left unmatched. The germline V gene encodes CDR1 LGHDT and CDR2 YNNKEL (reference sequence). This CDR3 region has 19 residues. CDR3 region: CASSTRLAGGLSEIQEQFF. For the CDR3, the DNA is TGTGCCAGCAGCACCCGACTAGCGGGGGGCCTCTCGGAGATACAGGAGCAGTTCTTC.

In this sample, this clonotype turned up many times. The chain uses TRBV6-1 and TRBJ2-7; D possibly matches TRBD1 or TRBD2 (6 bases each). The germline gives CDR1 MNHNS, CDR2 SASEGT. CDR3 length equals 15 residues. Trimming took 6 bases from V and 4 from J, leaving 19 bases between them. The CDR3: CASRRELQGGYEQYF. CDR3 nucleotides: TGTGCCAGCAGGCGCGAACTACAGGGAGGATACGAGCAGTACTTC.

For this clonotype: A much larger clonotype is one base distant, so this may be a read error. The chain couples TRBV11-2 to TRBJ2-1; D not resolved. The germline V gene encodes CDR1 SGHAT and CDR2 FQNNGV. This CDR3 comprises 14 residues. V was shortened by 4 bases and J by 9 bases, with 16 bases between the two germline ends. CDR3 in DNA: TGTGCCAGCAGCTATATCGACGGAGAAGCTGAGCAGTTCTTC. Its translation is CASSYIDGEAEQFF.

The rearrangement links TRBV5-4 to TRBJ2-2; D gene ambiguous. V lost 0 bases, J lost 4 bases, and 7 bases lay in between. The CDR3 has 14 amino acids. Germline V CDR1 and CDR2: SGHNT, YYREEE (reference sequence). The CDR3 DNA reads TGTGCCAGCAGCTTGGCCAGCACCACCGGGGAGCTGTTTTTT. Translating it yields CASSLASTTGELFF. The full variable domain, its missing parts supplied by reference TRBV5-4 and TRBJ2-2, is ETGVTQSPTHLIKTRGQQVTLRCSSQSGHNTVSWYQQALGQGPQFIFQYYREEENGRGNFPPRFSGLQFPNYSSELNVNALELDDSALYLCASSLASTTGELFFGEGSRLTVL.

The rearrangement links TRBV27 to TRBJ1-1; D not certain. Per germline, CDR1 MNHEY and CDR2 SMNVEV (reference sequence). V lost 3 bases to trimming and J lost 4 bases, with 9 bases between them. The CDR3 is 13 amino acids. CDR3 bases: TGTGCCAGCAGTTTGAGATGGGGCACTGAAGCTTTCTTT. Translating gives CASSLRWGTEAFF.

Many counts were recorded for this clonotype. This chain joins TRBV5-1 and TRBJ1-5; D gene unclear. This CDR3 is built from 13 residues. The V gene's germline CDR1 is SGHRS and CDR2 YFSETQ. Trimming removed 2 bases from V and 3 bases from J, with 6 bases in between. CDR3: CASSFGNNQPQHF. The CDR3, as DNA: TGCGCCAGCAGCTTCGGGAACAATCAGCCCCAGCATTTT.

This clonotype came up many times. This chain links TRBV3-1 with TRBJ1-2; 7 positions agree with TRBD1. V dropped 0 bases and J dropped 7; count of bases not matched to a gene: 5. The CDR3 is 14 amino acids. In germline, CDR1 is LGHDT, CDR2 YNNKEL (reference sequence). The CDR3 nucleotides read TGTGCCAGCAGCCAAGACTTACAGGGGTTTGGCTACACCTTC. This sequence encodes CASSQDLQGFGYTF.

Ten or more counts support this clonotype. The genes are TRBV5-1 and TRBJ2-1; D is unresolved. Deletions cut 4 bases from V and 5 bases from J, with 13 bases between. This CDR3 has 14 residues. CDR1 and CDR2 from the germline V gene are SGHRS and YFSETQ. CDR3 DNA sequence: TGCGCCAGCAGCGCCTCGACCCAGAACAATGAGCAGTTCTTC. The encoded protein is CASSASTQNNEQFF.

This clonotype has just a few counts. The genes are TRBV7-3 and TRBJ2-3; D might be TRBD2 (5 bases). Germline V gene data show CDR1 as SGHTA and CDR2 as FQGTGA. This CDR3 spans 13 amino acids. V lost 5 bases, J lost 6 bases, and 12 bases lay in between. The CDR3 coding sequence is TGTGCCAGCAGCCCGCTAGCAGCTGATACGCAGTATTTT. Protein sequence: CASSPLAADTQYF. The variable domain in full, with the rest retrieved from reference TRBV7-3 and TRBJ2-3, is GAGVSQTPSNKVTEKGKYVELRCDPISGHTALYWYRQSLGQGPEFLIYFQGTGAADDSGLPNDRFFAVRPEGSVSTLKIQRTERGDSAVYLCASSPLAADTQYFGPGTRLTVL.

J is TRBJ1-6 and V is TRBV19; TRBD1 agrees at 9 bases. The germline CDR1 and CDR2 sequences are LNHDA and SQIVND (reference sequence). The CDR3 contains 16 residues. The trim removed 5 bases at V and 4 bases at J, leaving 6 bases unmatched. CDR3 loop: CASSSRQGGYNSPLHF. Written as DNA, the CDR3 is TGTGCCAGTAGTTCGCGACAGGGGGGATATAATTCACCCCTCCACTTT.

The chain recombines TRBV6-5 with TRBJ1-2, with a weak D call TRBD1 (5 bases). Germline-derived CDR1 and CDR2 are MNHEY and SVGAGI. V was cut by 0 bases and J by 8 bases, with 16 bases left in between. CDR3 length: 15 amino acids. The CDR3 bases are TGTGCCAGCAGTTACTCGATGGCAGGGTACGGCGGCTACACCTTC. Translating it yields CASSYSMAGYGGYTF.

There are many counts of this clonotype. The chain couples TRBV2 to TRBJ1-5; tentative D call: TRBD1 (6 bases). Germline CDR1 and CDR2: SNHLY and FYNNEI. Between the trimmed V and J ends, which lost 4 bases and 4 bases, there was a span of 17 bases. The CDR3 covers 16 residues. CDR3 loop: CASSGKGVGGNQPQHF. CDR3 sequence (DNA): TGTGCCAGCAGTGGTAAGGGGGTTGGGGGGAATCAGCCCCAGCATTTT.

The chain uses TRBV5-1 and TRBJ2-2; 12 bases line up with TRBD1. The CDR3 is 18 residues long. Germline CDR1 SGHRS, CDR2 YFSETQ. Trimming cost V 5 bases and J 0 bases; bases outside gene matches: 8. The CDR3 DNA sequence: TGCGCCAGCAGGTCCCCGGGACAGGGGGCCGCGAACACCGGGGAGCTGTTTTTT. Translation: CASRSPGQGAANTGELFF. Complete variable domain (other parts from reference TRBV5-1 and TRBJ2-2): KAGVTQTPRYLIKTRGQQVTLSCSPISGHRSVSWYQQTPGQGLQFLFEYFSETQRNKGNFPGRFSGRQFSNSRSEMNVSTLELGDSALYLCASRSPGQGAANTGELFFGEGSRLTVL.

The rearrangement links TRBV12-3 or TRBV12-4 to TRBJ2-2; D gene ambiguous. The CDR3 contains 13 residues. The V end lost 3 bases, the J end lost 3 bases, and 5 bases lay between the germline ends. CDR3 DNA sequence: TGTGCCAGCAGTTTCCGACACACCGGGGAGCTGTTTTTT. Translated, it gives CASSFRHTGELFF.

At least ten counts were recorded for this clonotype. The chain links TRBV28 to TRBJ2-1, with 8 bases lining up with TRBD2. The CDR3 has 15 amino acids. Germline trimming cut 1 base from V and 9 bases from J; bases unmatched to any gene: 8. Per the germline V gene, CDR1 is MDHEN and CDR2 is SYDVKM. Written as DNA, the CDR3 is TGTGCCAGCAGTTTATCTCCGGGGGGGCTTGGTGAGCAGTTCTTC. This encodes CASSLSPGGLGEQFF. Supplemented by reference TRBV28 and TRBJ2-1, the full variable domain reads DVKVTQSSRYLVKRTGEKVFLECVQDMDHENMFWYRQDPGLGLRLIYFSYDVKMKEKGDIPEGYSVSREKKERFSLILESASTNQTSMYLCASSLSPGGLGEQFFGPGTRLTVL.

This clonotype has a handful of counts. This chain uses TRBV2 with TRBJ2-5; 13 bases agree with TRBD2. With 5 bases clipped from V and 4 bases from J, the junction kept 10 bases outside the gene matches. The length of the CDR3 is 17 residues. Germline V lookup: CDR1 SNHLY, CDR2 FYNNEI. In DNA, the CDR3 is TGTGCCAGCAGTCGAACTAGCGGGGGGGCCGGGAGAGAGACCCAGTACTTC. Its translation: CASSRTSGGAGRETQYF.

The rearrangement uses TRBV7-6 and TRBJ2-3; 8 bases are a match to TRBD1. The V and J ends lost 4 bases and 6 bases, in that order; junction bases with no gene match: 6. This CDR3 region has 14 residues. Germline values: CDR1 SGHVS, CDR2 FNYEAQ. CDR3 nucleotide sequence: TGTGCCAGCAGCTCCCTAGGACAGGGCGATACGCAGTATTTT. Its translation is CASSSLGQGDTQYF.

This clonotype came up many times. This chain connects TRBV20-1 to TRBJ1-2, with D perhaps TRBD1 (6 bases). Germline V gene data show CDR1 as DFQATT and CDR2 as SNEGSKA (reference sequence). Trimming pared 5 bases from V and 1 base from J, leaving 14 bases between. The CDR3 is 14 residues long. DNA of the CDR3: TGCAGTGCTTCCAGCAGGGGCTTTAACTATGGCTACACCTTC. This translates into CSASSRGFNYGYTF.

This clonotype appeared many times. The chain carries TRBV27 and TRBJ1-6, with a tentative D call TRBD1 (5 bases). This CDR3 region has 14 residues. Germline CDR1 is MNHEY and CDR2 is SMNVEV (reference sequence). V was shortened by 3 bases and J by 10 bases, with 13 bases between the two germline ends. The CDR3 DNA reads TGTGCCAGCAGTTTTCTCGGGGGAGGGTCACCCCTCCACTTT. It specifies CASSFLGGGSPLHF.

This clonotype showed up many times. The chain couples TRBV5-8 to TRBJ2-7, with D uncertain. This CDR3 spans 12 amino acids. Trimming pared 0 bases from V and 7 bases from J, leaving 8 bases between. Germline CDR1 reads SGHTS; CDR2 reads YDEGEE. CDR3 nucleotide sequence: TGTGCCAGCAGCTTGGGACGTACTGAGCAGTACTTC. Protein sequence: CASSLGRTEQYF. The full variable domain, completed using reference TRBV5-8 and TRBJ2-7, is EAGVTQSPTHLIKTRGQQATLRCSPISGHTSVYWYQQALGLGLQFLLWYDEGEERNRGNFPPRFSGRQFPNYSSELNVNALELEDSALYLCASSLGRTEQYFGPGTRLTVT.

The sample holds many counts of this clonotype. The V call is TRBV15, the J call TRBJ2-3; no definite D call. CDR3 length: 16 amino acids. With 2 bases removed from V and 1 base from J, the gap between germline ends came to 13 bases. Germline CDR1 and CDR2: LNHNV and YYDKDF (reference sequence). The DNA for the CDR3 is TGTGCCACCAGCAGACAAAGATCGCTGGGCACAGATACGCAGTATTTT. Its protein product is CATSRQRSLGTDTQYF.

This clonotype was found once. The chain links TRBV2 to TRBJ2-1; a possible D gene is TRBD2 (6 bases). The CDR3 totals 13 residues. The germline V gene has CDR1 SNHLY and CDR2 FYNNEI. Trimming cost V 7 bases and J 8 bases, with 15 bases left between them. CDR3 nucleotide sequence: TGTGCCAGCACTAGCGAGGAGCGTCATGAGCAGTTCTTC. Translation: CASTSEERHEQFF.

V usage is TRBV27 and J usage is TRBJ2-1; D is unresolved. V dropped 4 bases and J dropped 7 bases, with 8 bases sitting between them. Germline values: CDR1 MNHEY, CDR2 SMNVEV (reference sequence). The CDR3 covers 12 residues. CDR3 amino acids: CASSWGKNEQFF. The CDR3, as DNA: TGTGCCAGCAGTTGGGGTAAAAATGAGCAGTTCTTC.